A selection of T cell receptor beta chains follows, all from one sample in a study of CXCR3-negative and CXCR3-positive naive CD8 T cells. TCRdb reanalyzed the 5' RACE reads, giving one entry per CDR3 protein sequence and no DNA. In total, the table holds about 48,000 distinct CDR3 sequences. Sequencing was performed on memory CD8+ T cells from blood. Receptor source: a human donor in good health. Some clones in this sample may be carry-over from other donors' samples. Each CDR3 is given with its conserved first and last residue. Only some rows state a clone size, as once, few, many or a class for expanded clones.

size	J	V	CDR3
.	TRBJ1-1	TRBV5-1	CASSDDVNTEAFF
.	TRBJ1-1	TRBV28	CASSLGENTEAFF
.	TRBJ2-7	TRBV20-1	CSASPTTSGGSYEQYF
.	TRBJ2-7	TRBV5-1	CASSKGTFGTYEQYF
.	TRBJ1-1	TRBV29-1	CSVESSGFAFF
.	TRBJ1-1	TRBV5-4	CASSLNDPGTEAFF
.	TRBJ2-2	TRBV29-1	CSVDWRGNTGELFF
.	TRBJ2-2	TRBV12-3/TRBV12-4	CASSPSVGELFF
.	TRBJ2-1	TRBV5-1	CASSLLGFAYNEQFF
medium-sized	TRBJ2-2	TRBV4-3	CASSPGDRTGELFF
.	TRBJ2-7	TRBV6-2/TRBV6-3	CASSSQGYEQYF
.	TRBJ2-5	TRBV6-2/TRBV6-3	CASAPDREKETQYF
.	TRBJ2-1	TRBV29-1	CSGKGQGLHEQFF
.	TRBJ2-7	TRBV12-3/TRBV12-4	CASSPGGPNEQYF
.	TRBJ1-1	TRBV27	CASSLAGITEAFF
.	TRBJ2-1	TRBV20-1	CSARDLGESHNEQFF
.	TRBJ2-7	TRBV29-1	CSVGLGRNYEQYF
.	TRBJ2-1	TRBV7-2	CASSPSRYTENEQFF
.	TRBJ2-1	TRBV27	CASSLEGLNEQFF
.	TRBJ2-2	TRBV29-1	CSVGDRNTGELFF
.	TRBJ1-1	TRBV20-1	CSARSTGGISEAFF
.	TRBJ1-1	TRBV7-9	CAIRGERAEAFF
.	TRBJ2-7	TRBV6-5	CASSYGGLIYEQYF
.	TRBJ2-7	TRBV10-3	CAISRQGTGEYEQYF
.	TRBJ2-7	TRBV5-1	CASSLVQGNSYEQYF
.	TRBJ2-2	TRBV24-1	CATSDGGLDTGELFF
.	TRBJ2-1	TRBV7-9	CASSPAGYNEQFF
.	TRBJ2-7	TRBV3-1	CASSQAGVDEQYF
.	TRBJ1-1	TRBV29-1	CSVESIRDTEAFF
.	TRBJ2-1	TRBV9	CASSPLPAGSYNEQFF
.	TRBJ2-7	TRBV2	CASSDMGYEQYF
.	TRBJ2-2	TRBV10-2	CASSDYPTGELFF
.	TRBJ2-5	TRBV28	CASHGWVGDPKETQYF
.	TRBJ2-3	TRBV7-9	CASSSLSGVYTDTQYF
.	TRBJ1-2	TRBV29-1	CSVGPGSDGYTF
.	TRBJ2-7	TRBV6-6	CASSSLEGRGNEQYF
medium-sized	TRBJ2-1	TRBV6-4	CASSDGAGAYNEQFF
.	TRBJ1-4	TRBV28	CASRFGFLANEKLFF
.	TRBJ2-7	TRBV20-1	CSARDAPGEFGAWEQYF
.	TRBJ2-3	TRBV6-2/TRBV6-3	CASSFRREIVDTQYF
.	TRBJ2-5	TRBV7-9	CASSPEGETQYF
.	TRBJ2-2	TRBV29-1	CSVRSETGELFF
.	TRBJ2-7	TRBV28	CASRETSGISYEQYF
.	TRBJ1-4	TRBV4-3	CASSQDARSTNEKLFF
.	TRBJ2-3	TRBV20-1	CSAKSTEGGPTDTQYF
.	TRBJ2-5	TRBV9	CASSEDGAIGPQETQYF